The 6 T cell receptor beta chains below come from one sample, sequenced in a study of T-cell reconstitution after alpha-beta-depleted transplantation in children. Preparation of the TCRbeta library was carried out with unique molecular identifiers. TCRdb fed the PCR reads into MiXCR, producing one record per CDR3 protein. The data contain roughly 28,000 distinct CDR3 sequences, 15% to 20% of them seen just once; the ten biggest clones take up 35%. The sequenced sample was PBMCs, mostly from graft donor cells, obtained 60 days after TCRalphabeta/CD19-depleted stem cell transplant. The receptors come from a male patient under 10 years old who had a stem cell transplant for acute lymphoblastic leukemia, so the T cells may come from the graft donor.

J is TRBJ1-3 and V is TRBV11-2; no clear D gene. This CDR3 is 15 amino acids long. V lost 0 bases and J 0 bases, leaving 6 bases between the germline ends. Germline V lookup: CDR1 SGHAT, CDR2 FQNNGV. The CDR3, as DNA: TGTGCCAGCAGCTTAGAAGGGAGCTCTGGAAACACCATATATTTT. Translating gives CASSLEGSSGNTIYF. The entire variable domain, with the rest obtained from reference TRBV11-2 and TRBJ1-3, is as follows: EAGVAQSPRYKIIEKRQSVAFWCNPISGHATLYWYQQILGQGPKLLIQFQNNGVVDDSQLPKDRFSAERLKGVDSTLKIQPAKLEDSAVYLCASSLEGSSGNTIYFGEGSWLTVV.

This clonotype was seen repeatedly, ten times or more. The chain couples TRBV12-3 or TRBV12-4 to TRBJ1-2; D may be TRBD1 (6 bases). The ends were cut back, 4 bases at V and 4 bases at J, with 13 bases in the middle. The CDR3 consists of 14 residues. In DNA form, the CDR3 reads TGTGCCAGCAGTTCCGGGTTACAGGGCTATGGCTACACCTTC. It specifies CASSSGLQGYGYTF.

V gene TRBV7-2 combines with J gene TRBJ2-1; the D gene is possibly TRBD1 (6 bases). V gave up 1 base and J gave up 4 bases, with 14 bases separating them. The CDR3 contains 16 residues. Germline values: CDR1 SGHTA, CDR2 FQGNSA. The CDR3 sequence is CASSLGMGARYNEQFF. The CDR3 bases are TGTGCCAGCAGCTTAGGTATGGGGGCTAGGTACAATGAGCAGTTCTTC.

This clonotype appeared many times. V and J are TRBV12-3 or TRBV12-4 and TRBJ1-5; 9 bases align to TRBD1. The length of the CDR3 is 14 residues. With V trimmed by 6 bases and J by 3 bases, 3 bases remained unmatched. In DNA form, the CDR3 reads TGTGCCAGCAGCAGGACAGGGGACAATCAGCCCCAGCATTTT. Translation gives CASSRTGDNQPQHF.

The chain links TRBV2 to TRBJ1-1; possible D gene TRBD1, 6 bases. The V end was cut by 2 bases, the J end by 11 bases, with 21 bases between. Germline V lookup: CDR1 SNHLY, CDR2 FYNNEI. CDR3 length equals 15 residues. The CDR3 DNA sequence: TGTGCCAGCAGTGAAAAGGGGGGGCCAGCCTCAAGGGCTTTCTTT. Translating it yields CASSEKGGPASRAFF.

This clonotype was recorded at least ten times. The rearrangement uses TRBV2 and TRBJ1-5; possibly TRBD1 for D (5 bases). The CDR3 has 14 amino acids. V was trimmed by 7 bases and J by 0 bases, leaving 10 bases between them. In germline, CDR1 is SNHLY, CDR2 FYNNEI. CDR3 coding DNA: TGTGCCAGCAATCTACAGGCTAGCAATCAGCCCCAGCATTTT. Translated, it gives CASNLQASNQPQHF.